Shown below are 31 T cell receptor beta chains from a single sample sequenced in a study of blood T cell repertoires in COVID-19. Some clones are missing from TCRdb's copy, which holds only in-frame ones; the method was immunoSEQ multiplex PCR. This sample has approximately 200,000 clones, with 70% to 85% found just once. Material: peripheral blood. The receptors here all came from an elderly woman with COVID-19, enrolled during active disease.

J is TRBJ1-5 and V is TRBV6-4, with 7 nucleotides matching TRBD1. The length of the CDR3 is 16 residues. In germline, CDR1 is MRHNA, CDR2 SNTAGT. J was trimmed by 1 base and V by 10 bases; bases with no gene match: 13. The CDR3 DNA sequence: TGTGCCACTTTGATCGGAGGGGGCAGGAGCAATCAGCCCCAGCATTTT. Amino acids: CATLIGGGRSNQPQHF.

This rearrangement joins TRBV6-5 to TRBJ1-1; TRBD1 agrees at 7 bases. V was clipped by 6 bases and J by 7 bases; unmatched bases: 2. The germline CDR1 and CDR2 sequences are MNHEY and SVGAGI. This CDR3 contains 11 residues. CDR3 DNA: TGTGCCAGCAGGGGGACAGTTGAAGCTTTCTTT. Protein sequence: CASRGTVEAFF.

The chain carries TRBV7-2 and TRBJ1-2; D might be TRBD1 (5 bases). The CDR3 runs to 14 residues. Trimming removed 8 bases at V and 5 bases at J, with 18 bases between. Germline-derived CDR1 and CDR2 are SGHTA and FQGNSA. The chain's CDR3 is CASGPRQNLYGYTF. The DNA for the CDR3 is TGTGCCAGCGGGCCCCGACAGAACTTATATGGCTACACCTTC.

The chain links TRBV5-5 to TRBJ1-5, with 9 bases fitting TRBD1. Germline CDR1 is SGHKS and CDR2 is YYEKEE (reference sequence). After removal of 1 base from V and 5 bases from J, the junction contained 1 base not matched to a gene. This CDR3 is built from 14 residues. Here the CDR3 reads CASSLWDRDQPQHF. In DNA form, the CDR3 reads TGTGCCAGCAGCTTGTGGGACAGGGATCAGCCCCAGCATTTT.

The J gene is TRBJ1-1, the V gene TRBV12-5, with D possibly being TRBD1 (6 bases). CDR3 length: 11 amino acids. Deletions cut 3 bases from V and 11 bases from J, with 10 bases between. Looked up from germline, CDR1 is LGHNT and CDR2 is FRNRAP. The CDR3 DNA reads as TGTGCTAGTGGTTTTTGGCAGGGGGCTTTCTTT. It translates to CASGFWQGAFF.

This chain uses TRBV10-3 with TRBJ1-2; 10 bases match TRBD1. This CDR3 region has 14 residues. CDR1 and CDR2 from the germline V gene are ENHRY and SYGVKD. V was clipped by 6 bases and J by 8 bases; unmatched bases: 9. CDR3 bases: TGTGCCATCAGGGAATCCGGGACAGGGGCCGGCTACACCTTC. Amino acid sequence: CAIRESGTGAGYTF.

CDR3: CASSLVASPEKLFF. For the CDR3, the DNA is TGTGCCAGCAGCTTAGTAGCCTCCCCGGAAAAACTGTTTTTT. The rearrangement uses TRBV11-2 and TRBJ1-4; D unclear. Between the trimmed V and J ends, which lost 1 base and 8 bases, there was a span of 11 bases. In germline, CDR1 is SGHAT, CDR2 FQNNGV. The CDR3 runs 14 residues.

The CDR3: CASSQTGGTSGIRETQYF. In DNA, the CDR3 is TGTGCCAGCAGCCAAACCGGAGGGACTAGCGGGATTCGAGAGACCCAGTACTTC. The chain carries TRBV3-1 (or the pseudogene TRBV3-2) and TRBJ2-5, with 13 nucleotides matching TRBD2. Trimming took 2 bases from V and 4 from J; bases not matched to a gene: 10. The CDR3 length is 18 residues. CDR1 and CDR2 from the germline V gene are LGHDT and YNNKEL (reference sequence).

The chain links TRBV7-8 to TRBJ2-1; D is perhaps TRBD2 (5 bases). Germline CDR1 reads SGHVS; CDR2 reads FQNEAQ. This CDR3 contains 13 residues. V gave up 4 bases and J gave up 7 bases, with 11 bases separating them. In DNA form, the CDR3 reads TGTGCCAGCAGCTCACCCCCGGGGAATGAGCAGTTCTTC. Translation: CASSSPPGNEQFF.

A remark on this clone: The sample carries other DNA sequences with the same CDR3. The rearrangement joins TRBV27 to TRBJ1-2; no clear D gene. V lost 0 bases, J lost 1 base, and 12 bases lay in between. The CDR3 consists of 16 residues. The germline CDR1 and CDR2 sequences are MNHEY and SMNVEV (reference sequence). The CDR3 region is CASSLSTGTGNYGYTF. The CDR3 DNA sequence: TGTGCCAGCAGTTTATCGACGGGAACGGGTAACTATGGCTACACCTTC.

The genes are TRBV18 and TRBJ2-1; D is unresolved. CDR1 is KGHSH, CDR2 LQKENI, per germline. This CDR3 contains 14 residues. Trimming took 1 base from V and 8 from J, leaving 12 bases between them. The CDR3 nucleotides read TGTGCCAGCTCACCACGGGCGTCAGTAGATGAGCAGTTCTTC. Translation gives CASSPRASVDEQFF.

Here the CDR3 reads CASSSLRGYGYTF. The CDR3 DNA follows: TGTGCCAGCAGTTCCCTCCGAGGGTATGGCTACACCTTC. V gene TRBV6-5 combines with J gene TRBJ1-2; D gene unclear. The CDR3 runs to 13 residues. The V gene lost 4 bases and the J gene lost 5 bases, with 11 bases spanning the gap. Germline assignment: CDR1 MNHEY and CDR2 SVGAGI.

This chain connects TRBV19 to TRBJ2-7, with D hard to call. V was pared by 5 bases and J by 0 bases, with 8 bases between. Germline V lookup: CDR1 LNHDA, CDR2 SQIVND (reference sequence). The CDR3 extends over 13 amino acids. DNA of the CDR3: TGTGCCAGTAGTCCTCCAGGCTCCTACGAGCAGTACTTC. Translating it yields CASSPPGSYEQYF.

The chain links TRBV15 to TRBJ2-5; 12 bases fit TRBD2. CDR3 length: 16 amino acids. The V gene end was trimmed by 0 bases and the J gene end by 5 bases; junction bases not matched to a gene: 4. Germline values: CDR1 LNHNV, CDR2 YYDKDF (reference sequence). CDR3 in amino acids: CATSRDLAGGRETQYF. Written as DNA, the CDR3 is TGTGCCACCAGCAGAGATCTAGCGGGGGGGCGGGAGACCCAGTACTTC.

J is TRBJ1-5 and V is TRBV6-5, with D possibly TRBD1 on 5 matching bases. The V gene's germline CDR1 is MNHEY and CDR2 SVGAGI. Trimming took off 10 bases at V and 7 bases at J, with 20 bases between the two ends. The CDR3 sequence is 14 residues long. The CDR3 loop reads CANPLLDKQQPQHF. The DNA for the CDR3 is TGTGCCAACCCTCTACTGGACAAGCAGCAGCCCCAGCATTTT.

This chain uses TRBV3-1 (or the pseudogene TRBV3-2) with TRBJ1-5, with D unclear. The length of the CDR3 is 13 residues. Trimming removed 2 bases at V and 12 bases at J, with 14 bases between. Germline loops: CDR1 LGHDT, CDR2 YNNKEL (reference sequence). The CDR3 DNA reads TGTGCCAGCAGCCAACTATCGGGTTCTCACCAGCATTTT. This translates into CASSQLSGSHQHF.

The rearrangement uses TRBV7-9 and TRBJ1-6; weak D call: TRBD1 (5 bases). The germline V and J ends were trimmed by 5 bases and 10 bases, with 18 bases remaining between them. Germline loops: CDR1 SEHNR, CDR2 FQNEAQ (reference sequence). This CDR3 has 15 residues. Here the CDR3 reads CASSLRGSGGSPLHF. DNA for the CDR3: TGTGCCAGCAGCCTTCGCGGCTCGGGGGGATCACCCCTCCACTTT.

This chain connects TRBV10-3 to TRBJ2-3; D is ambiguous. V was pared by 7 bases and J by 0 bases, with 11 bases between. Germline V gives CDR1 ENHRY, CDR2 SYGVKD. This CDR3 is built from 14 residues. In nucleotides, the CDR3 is TGTGCCATCACAGACGAGACTAGCACAGATACGCAGTATTTT. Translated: CAITDETSTDTQYF.

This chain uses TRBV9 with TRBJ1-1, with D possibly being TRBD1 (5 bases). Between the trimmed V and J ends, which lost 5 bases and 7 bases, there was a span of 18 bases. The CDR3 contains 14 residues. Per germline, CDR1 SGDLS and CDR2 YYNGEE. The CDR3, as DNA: TGTGCCAGCAGTCCCCAAGGGGCGATGGGTGAAGCTTTCTTT. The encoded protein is CASSPQGAMGEAFF. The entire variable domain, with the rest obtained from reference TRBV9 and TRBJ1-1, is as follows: DSGVTQTPKHLITATGQRVTLRCSPRSGDLSVYWYQQSLDQGLQFLIQYYNGEERAKGNILERFSAQQFPDLHSELNLSSLELGDSALYFCASSPQGAMGEAFFGQGTRLTVV.

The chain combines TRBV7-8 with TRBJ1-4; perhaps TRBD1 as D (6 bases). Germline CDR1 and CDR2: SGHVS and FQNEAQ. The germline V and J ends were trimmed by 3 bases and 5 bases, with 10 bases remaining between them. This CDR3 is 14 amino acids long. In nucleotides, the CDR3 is TGTGCCAGCAGCTTCGGGGGGGGCAATGAAAAACTGTTTTTT. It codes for CASSFGGGNEKLFF. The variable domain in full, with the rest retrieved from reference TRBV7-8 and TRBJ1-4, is GAGVSQSPRYKVAKRGQDVALRCDPISGHVSLFWYQQALGQGPEFLTYFQNEAQLDKSGLPSDRFFAERPEGSVSTLKIQRTQQEDSAVYLCASSFGGGNEKLFFGSGTQLSVL.

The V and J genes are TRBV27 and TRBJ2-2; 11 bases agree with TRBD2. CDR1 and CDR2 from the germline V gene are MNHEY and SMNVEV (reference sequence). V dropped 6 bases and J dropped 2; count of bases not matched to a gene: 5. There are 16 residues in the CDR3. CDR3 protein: CASRIAGGPNTGELFF. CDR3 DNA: TGTGCCAGCAGAATAGCGGGAGGGCCAAACACCGGGGAGCTGTTTTTT.

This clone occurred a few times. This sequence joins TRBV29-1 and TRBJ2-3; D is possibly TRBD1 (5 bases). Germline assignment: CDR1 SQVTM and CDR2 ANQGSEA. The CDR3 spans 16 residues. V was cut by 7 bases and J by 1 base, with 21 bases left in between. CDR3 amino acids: CSGALTNKGGTDTQYF. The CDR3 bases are TGCAGCGGAGCACTTACCAATAAAGGGGGCACAGATACGCAGTATTTT.

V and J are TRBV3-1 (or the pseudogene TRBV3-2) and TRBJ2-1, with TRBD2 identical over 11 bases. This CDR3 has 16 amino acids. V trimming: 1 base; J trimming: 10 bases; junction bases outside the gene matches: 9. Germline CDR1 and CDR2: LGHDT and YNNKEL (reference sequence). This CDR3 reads CASSQGLTSGASEQFF. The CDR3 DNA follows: TGTGCCAGCAGCCAAGGGTTGACTAGCGGGGCTTCGGAGCAGTTCTTC.

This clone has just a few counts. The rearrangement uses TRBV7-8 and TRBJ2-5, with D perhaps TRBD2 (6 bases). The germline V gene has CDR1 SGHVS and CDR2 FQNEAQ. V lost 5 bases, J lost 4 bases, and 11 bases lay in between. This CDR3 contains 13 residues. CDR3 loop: CASSKGTRETQYF. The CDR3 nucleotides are TGTGCCAGCAGCAAGGGGACTCGAGAGACCCAGTACTTC. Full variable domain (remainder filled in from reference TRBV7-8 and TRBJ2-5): GAGVSQSPRYKVAKRGQDVALRCDPISGHVSLFWYQQALGQGPEFLTYFQNEAQLDKSGLPSDRFFAERPEGSVSTLKIQRTQQEDSAVYLCASSKGTRETQYFGPGTRLLVL.

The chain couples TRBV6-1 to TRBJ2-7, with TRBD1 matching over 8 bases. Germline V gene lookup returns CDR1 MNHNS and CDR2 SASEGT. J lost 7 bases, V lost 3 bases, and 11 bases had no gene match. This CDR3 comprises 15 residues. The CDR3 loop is CASSDPGQEGREQYF. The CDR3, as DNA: TGTGCCAGCAGTGACCCGGGACAGGAGGGTAGGGAGCAGTACTTC.

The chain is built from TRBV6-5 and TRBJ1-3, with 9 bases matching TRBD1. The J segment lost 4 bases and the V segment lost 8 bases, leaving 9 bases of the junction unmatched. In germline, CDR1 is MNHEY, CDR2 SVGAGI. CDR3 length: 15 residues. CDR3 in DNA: TGTGCCAGCGGCATCACAGGGGGCTCGGGAAACACCATATATTTT. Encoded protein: CASGITGGSGNTIYF.

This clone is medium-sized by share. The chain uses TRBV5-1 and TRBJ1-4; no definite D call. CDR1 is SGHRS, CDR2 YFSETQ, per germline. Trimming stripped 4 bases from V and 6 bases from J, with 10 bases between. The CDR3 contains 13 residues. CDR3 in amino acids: CASSVKADEKLFF. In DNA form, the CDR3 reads TGCGCCAGCAGCGTAAAGGCGGATGAAAAACTGTTTTTT.

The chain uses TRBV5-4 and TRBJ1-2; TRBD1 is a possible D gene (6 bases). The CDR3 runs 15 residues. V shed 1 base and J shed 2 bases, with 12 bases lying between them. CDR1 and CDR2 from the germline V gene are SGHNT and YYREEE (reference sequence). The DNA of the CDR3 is TGTGCCAGCAGCTTGAAGGAACAGGGAAACTATGGCTACACCTTC. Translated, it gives CASSLKEQGNYGYTF.

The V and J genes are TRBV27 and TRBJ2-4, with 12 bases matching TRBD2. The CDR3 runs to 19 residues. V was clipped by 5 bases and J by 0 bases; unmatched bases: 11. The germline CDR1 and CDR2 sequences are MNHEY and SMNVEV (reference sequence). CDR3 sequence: CASSRRLAGEGEAKNIQYF. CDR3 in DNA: TGTGCCAGCAGTCGAAGACTAGCGGGAGAGGGGGAAGCCAAAAACATTCAGTACTTC.

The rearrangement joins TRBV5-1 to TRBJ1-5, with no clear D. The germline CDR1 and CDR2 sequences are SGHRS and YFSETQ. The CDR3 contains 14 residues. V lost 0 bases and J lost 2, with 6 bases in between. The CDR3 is CASSLGAGNQPQHF. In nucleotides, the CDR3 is TGCGCCAGCAGCTTGGGGGCCGGCAATCAGCCCCAGCATTTT.

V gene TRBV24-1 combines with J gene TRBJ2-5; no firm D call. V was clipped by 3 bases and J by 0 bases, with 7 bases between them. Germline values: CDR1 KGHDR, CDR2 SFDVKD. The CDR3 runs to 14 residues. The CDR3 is CATSDRRNQETQYF. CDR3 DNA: TGTGCCACCAGTGATCGGAGAAACCAAGAGACCCAGTACTTC.